The 2 T cell receptor beta chains listed next were all sequenced from one sample in a study of cytomegalovirus exposure and HLA in healthy donors. Use of 60 Vbeta and 13 Jbeta primers characterized the PCR. Measured with immunoSEQ multiplex PCR; TCRdb has only the in-frame clones, and not every one. The sample records 150,000 to 200,000 clones, roughly 86% being singletons. The specimen sequenced was PBMCs. The receptors derive from a woman aged 18-29 years in good health and CMV-seronegative.

This sequence joins TRBV13 and TRBJ2-1; possible D gene TRBD2, 6 bases. V was clipped by 0 bases and J by 5 bases, with 14 bases between them. Germline assignment: CDR1 PRHDT and CDR2 FYEKMQ (reference sequence). The CDR3 is 16 amino acids. In DNA form, the CDR3 reads TGTGCCAGCAGCTTAGGGGCGGGAAATCCCGACAATGAGCAGTTCTTC. Translated: CASSLGAGNPDNEQFF.

This clone has just one count. V gene TRBV2 combines with J gene TRBJ2-1; possibly TRBD1 for D (6 bases). This CDR3 region has 20 residues. The ends were cut back, 5 bases at V and 1 base at J, with 27 bases in the middle. Germline lookup yields CDR1 SNHLY and CDR2 FYNNEI. CDR3 DNA sequence: TGTGCCAGCAGTCATGACCCAGGGGACACCCCTAAAGGGTCCTACAATGAGCAGTTCTTC. It is translated as CASSHDPGDTPKGSYNEQFF.